The source of this T cell receptor (beta chain) is a study of control samples from healthy donors and cancer patients. The repertoire was sequenced with immunoSEQ multiplex PCR; TCRdb's copy has only in-frame clones and lacks some. The table includes 170,000 or so clones, around 92% detected once. This CDR3 comprises 14 residues. The V and J ends lost 7 bases and 1 base respectively, with 13 bases between them. Germline V lookup: CDR1 SGHTA, CDR2 FQGNSA. The clonotype originates from a woman in her 40s in good health. Sequencing input: blood. The chain couples TRBV7-2 to TRBJ1-1; the D is unclear. DNA of the CDR3: TGTGCCAGCACCCACGGGTCTGCGAACACTGAAGCTTTCTTT. Its translation is CASTHGSANTEAFF.